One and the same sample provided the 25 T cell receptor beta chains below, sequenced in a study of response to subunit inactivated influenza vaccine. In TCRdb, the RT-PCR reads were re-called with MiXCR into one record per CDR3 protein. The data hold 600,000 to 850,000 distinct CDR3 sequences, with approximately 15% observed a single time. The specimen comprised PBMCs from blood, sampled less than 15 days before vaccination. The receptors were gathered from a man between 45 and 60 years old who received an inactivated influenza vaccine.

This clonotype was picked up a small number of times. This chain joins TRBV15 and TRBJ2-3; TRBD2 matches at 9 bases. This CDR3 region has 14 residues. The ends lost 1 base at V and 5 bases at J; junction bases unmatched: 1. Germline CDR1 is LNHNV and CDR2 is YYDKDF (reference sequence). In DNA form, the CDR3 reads TGTGCCACCAGCAGAGCTAGCGGGGAAGATACGCAGTATTTT. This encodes CATSRASGEDTQYF.

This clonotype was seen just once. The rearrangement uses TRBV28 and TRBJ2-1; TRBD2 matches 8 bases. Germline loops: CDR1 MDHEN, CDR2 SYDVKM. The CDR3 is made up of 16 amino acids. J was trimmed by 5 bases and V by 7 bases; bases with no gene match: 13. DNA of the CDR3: TGTGCCAGCACCGACTCAGAGCGGGGGCGAGACAATGAGCAGTTCTTC. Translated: CASTDSERGRDNEQFF.

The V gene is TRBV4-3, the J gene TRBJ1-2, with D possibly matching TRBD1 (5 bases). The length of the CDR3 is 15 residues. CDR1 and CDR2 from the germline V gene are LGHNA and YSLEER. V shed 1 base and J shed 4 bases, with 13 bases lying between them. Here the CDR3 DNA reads TGCGCCAGCAGCCAAGTTAGAGGGGCGGGCTATGGCTACACCTTC. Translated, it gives CASSQVRGAGYGYTF.

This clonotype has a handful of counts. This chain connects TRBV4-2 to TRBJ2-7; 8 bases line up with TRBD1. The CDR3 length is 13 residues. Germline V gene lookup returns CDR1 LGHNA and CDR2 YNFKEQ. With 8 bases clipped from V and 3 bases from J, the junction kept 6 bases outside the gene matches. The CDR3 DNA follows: TGTGCCAGCGGTAACAGGGGGTACTACGAGCAGTACTTC. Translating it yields CASGNRGYYEQYF.

CDR3 sequence (DNA): TGTGCCAGCAGCTCCTTAGCGGGGGGGCTCAGGGATGAGCAGTTCTTC. Translated, it gives CASSSLAGGLRDEQFF. The rearrangement links TRBV5-5 to TRBJ2-1; 11 bases align to TRBD2. The CDR3 totals 16 residues. Germline trimming cut 3 bases from V and 8 bases from J; bases unmatched to any gene: 10. The germline CDR1 and CDR2 sequences are SGHKS and YYEKEE (reference sequence). Full variable domain (missing parts from reference TRBV5-5 and TRBJ2-1): DAGVTQSPTHLIKTRGQQVTLRCSPISGHKSVSWYQQVLGQGPQFIFQYYEKEERGRGNFPDRFSARQFPNYSSELNVNALLLGDSALYLCASSSLAGGLRDEQFFGPGTRLTVL.

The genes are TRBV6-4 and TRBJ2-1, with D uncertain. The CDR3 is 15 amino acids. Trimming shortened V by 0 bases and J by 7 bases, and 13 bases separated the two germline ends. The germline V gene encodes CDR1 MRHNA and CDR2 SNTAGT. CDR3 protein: CASSDSPLVGNEQFF. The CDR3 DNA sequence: TGTGCCAGCAGTGACTCCCCCTTGGTAGGGAATGAGCAGTTCTTC.

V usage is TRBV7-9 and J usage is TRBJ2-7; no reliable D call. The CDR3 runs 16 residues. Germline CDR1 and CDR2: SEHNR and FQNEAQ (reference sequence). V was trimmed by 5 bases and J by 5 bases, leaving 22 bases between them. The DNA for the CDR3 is TGTGCCAGCAGCCCCCCTTTCCGCCTCGGCCGCGACGAGCAGTACTTC. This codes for CASSPPFRLGRDEQYF.

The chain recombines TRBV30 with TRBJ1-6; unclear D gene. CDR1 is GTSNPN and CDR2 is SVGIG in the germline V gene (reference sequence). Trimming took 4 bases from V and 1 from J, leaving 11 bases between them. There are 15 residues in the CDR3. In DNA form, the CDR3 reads TGTGCCTGGATCCCAGCGGGTTCCTATAATTCACCCCTCCACTTT. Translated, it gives CAWIPAGSYNSPLHF.

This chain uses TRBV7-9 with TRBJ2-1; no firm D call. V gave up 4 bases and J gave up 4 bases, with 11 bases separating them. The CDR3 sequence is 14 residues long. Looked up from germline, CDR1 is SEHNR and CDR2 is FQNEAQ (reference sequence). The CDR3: CASSSHYKYNEQFF. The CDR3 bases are TGTGCCAGCAGCTCCCATTACAAATACAATGAGCAGTTCTTC.

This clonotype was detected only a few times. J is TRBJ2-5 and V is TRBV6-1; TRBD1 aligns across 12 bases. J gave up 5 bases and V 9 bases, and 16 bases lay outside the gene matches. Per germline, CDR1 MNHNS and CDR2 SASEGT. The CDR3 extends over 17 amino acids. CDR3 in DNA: TGTGCCAGTCACGGCGGGGACAGGGGGCGCGTGACCGAGACCCAGTACTTC. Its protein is CASHGGDRGRVTETQYF.

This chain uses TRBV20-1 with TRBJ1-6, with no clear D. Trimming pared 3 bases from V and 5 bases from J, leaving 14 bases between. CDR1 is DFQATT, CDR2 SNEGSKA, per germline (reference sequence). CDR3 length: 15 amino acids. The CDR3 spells CSASSRELHNSPLHF. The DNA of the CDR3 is TGCAGTGCTAGTTCCAGAGAGCTGCATAATTCACCCCTCCACTTT.

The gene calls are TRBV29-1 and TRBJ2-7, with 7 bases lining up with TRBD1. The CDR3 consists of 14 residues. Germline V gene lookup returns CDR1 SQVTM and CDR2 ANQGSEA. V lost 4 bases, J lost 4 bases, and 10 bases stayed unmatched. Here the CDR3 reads CSVAVRQGIYEQYF. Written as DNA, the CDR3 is TGCAGCGTTGCGGTCAGACAGGGTATATACGAGCAGTACTTC.

CDR3 coding DNA: TGTGCCAGCAGTGTGGCAACGCGAGCGGAGACCCAGTACTTC. Translation gives CASSVATRAETQYF. This chain links TRBV12-3 or TRBV12-4 with TRBJ2-5; unclear D gene. This CDR3 region has 14 residues. Trimming shortened V by 5 bases and J by 5 bases, and 15 bases separated the two germline ends.

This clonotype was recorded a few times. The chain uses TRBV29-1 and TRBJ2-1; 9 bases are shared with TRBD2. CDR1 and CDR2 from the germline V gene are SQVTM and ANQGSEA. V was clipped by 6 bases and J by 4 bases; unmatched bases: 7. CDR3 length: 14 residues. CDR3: CSVQLAGPYNEQFF. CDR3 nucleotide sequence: TGCAGCGTACAGCTAGCGGGACCTTACAATGAGCAGTTCTTC.

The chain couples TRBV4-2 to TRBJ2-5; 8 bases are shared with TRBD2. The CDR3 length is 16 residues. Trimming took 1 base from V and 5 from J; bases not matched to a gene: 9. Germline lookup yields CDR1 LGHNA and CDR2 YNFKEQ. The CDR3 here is CASSQVLAGLGETQYF. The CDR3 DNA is TGTGCCAGCAGCCAAGTTTTAGCGGGATTGGGGGAGACCCAGTACTTC.

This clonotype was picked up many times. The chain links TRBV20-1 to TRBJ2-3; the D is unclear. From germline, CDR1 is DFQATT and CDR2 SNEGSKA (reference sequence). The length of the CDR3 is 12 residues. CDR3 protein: CSSRHSTDTQYF. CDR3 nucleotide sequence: TGCAGCTCCCGACATAGCACAGATACGCAGTATTTT.

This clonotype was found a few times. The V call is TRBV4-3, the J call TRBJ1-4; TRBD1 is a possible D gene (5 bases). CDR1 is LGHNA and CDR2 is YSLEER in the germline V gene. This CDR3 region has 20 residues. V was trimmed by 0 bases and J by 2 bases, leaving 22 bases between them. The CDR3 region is CASSQEGRWREAWTNEKLFF. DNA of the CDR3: TGCGCCAGCAGCCAAGAGGGACGCTGGAGGGAAGCTTGGACTAATGAAAAACTGTTTTTT.

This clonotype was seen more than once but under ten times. This CDR3 is CASSSRGGDRISYEQYF. The CDR3 nucleotides are TGTGCCAGCAGCTCTAGGGGGGGAGACAGGATCTCCTACGAGCAGTACTTC. This rearrangement joins TRBV7-9 to TRBJ2-7, with D possibly being TRBD2 (7 bases). The CDR3 sequence is 17 residues long. V lost 4 bases and J lost 0, with 19 bases in between. Germline lookup yields CDR1 SEHNR and CDR2 FQNEAQ (reference sequence). Using reference TRBV7-9 and TRBJ2-7 for the parts outside the CDR3, the full variable domain is DTGVSQNPRHKITKRGQNVTFRCDPISEHNRLYWYRQTLGQGPEFLTYFQNEAQLEKSRLLSDRFSAERPKGSFSTLEIQRTEQGDSAMYLCASSSRGGDRISYEQYFGPGTRLTVT.

CDR3 coding DNA: TGTGCCAGCAGCCAAGGGACAGGGCATAATTCACCCCTCCACTTT. It encodes CASSQGTGHNSPLHF. V usage is TRBV3-1 and J usage is TRBJ1-6; 8 positions match TRBD1. The V gene's germline CDR1 is LGHDT and CDR2 YNNKEL (reference sequence). The ends lost 1 base at V and 5 bases at J; junction bases unmatched: 1. The CDR3 is made up of 15 amino acids.

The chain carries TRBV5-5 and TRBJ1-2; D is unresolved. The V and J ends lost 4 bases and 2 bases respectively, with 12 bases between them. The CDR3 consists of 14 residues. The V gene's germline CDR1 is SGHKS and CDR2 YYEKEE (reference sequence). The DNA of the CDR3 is TGTGCCAGCAGCCCGAGTTTGGGGAACTATGGCTACACCTTC. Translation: CASSPSLGNYGYTF.

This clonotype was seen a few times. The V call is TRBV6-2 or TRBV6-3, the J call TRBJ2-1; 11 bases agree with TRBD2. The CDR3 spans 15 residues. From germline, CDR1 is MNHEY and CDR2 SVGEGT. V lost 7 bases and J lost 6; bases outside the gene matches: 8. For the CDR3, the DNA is TGTGCCAGCACCACCGGAGGACTAGCGGGCAATGAGCAGTTCTTC. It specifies CASTTGGLAGNEQFF.

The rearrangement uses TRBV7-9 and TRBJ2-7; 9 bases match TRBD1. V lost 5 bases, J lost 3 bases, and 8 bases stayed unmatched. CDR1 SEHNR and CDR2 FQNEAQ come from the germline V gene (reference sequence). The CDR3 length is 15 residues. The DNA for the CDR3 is TGTGCCAGCAGCGGAGGCCGGGACAGGGACTACGAGCAGTACTTC. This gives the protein CASSGGRDRDYEQYF. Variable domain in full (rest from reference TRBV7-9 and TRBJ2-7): DTGVSQNPRHKITKRGQNVTFRCDPISEHNRLYWYRQTLGQGPEFLTYFQNEAQLEKSRLLSDRFSAERPKGSFSTLEIQRTEQGDSAMYLCASSGGRDRDYEQYFGPGTRLTVT.

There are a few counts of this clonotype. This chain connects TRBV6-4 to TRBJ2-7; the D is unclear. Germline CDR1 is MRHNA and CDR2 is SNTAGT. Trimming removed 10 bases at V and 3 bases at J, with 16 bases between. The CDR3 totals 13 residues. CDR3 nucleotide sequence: TGTGCCACCATACTGGGATCTCTCTACGAGCAGTACTTC. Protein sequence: CATILGSLYEQYF.

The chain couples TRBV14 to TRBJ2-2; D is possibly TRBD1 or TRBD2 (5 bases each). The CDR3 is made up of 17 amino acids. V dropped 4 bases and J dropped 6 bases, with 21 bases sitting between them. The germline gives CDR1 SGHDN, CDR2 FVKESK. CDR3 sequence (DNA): TGTGCCAGCAGCCTTTTGGCCTCAGGGAGAATGGCCGGGGAGCTGTTTTTT. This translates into CASSLLASGRMAGELFF.

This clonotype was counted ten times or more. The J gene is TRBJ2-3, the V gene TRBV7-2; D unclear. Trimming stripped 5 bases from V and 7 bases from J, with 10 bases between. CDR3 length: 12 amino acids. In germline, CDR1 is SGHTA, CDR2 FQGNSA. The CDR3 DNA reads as TGTGCCAGCAGCCAGGATTCCTATACGCAGTATTTT. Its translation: CASSQDSYTQYF.